The 18 T cell receptor beta chains listed next were all sequenced from one sample in a study of CD8 T cells in Susac syndrome. Random hexamers were used to reverse transcribe about 0.5 to 1 ug of RNA. TCRdb called the immunoSEQ multiplex PCR reads again in MiXCR, with one record for every CDR3 protein. There are approximately 230,000 distinct CDR3 sequences in the sample; around 93% occur only once, and approximately 0.072% lies in the top ten. Sequencing used CD4+ T cells from PBMCs. The receptor set was obtained from a human donor with multiple sclerosis.

The chain has TRBV5-5 and TRBJ1-2; D remains ambiguous. V lost 0 bases and J 1 base, leaving 4 bases between the germline ends. Germline lookup yields CDR1 SGHKS and CDR2 YYEKEE (reference sequence). The CDR3 is 13 amino acids. The CDR3 sequence is CASSLVVNYGYTF. CDR3 DNA sequence: TGTGCCAGCAGCTTGGTGGTTAACTATGGCTACACCTTC.

The chain carries TRBV6-5 and TRBJ2-3, with TRBD2 identical over 7 bases. The CDR3 is 14 amino acids. The V gene end was trimmed by 0 bases and the J gene end by 6 bases; junction bases not matched to a gene: 3. CDR1 and CDR2 from the germline V gene are MNHEY and SVGAGI. Here the CDR3 DNA reads TGTGCCAGCAGTTACTCTAGGGGAGGGGATACGCAGTATTTT. Protein sequence: CASSYSRGGDTQYF.

As DNA, the CDR3 is TGTGCCACCAGTATCAGACGGGGATCCTACGAGCAGTACTTC. Amino acid sequence: CATSIRRGSYEQYF. The rearrangement joins TRBV15 to TRBJ2-7; D might be TRBD2 (5 bases). V lost 6 bases and J lost 1, with 13 bases in between. CDR3 length: 14 amino acids. The germline CDR1 and CDR2 sequences are LNHNV and YYDKDF (reference sequence).

The J gene is TRBJ2-7, the V gene TRBV9; TRBD1 agrees at 7 bases. The CDR3 has 13 amino acids. Germline CDR1 and CDR2: SGDLS and YYNGEE. V was pared by 3 bases and J by 3 bases, with 3 bases of the junction left unmatched. The DNA for the CDR3 is TGTGCCAGCAGCGCACGACAGGGCTACGAGCAGTACTTC. It specifies CASSARQGYEQYF.

The chain combines TRBV25-1 with TRBJ2-2; D call uncertain. Germline values: CDR1 MGHDK, CDR2 SYGVNS. This CDR3 comprises 16 residues. The V and J ends lost 1 base and 0 bases respectively, with 9 bases between them. Here the CDR3 reads CASSEFGSANTGELFF. The CDR3 DNA sequence: TGTGCCAGCAGTGAATTTGGCAGCGCGAACACCGGGGAGCTGTTTTTT.

The gene calls are TRBV7-3 and TRBJ2-1; 8 bases are a match to TRBD1. This CDR3 region has 16 residues. Germline values: CDR1 SGHTA, CDR2 FQGTGA. V trimming: 5 bases; J trimming: 2 bases; junction bases outside the gene matches: 8. The CDR3 nucleotides are TGTGCCAGCAGCCCACGGACAGGGAGAACCTACAATGAGCAGTTCTTC. Amino acid sequence: CASSPRTGRTYNEQFF.

The V gene is TRBV18, the J gene TRBJ2-3; perhaps TRBD1 as D (5 bases). This CDR3 has 14 amino acids. Germline CDR1 reads KGHSH; CDR2 reads LQKENI. V shed 6 bases and J shed 0 bases, with 10 bases lying between them. CDR3 sequence (DNA): TGTGCCAGCTCGGGGCAGACCAGCACAGATACGCAGTATTTT. Translated, it gives CASSGQTSTDTQYF. The full variable domain, in which reference TRBV18 and TRBJ2-3 provide the parts outside the CDR3, is NAGVMQNPRHLVRRRGQEARLRCSPMKGHSHVYWYRQLPEEGLKFMVYLQKENIIDESGMPKERFSAEFPKEGPSILRIQQVVRGDSAAYFCASSGQTSTDTQYFGPGTRLTVL.

This clonotype has more than one count but fewer than ten. The genes are TRBV2 and TRBJ2-1, with D perhaps matching TRBD1 or TRBD2 (7 bases each). The germline CDR1 and CDR2 sequences are SNHLY and FYNNEI. The CDR3 consists of 16 residues. V was pared by 4 bases and J by 7 bases, with 20 bases between. CDR3 in amino acids: CASSAKSRGRGNEQFF. The CDR3 DNA sequence: TGTGCCAGCAGTGCGAAGTCAAGGGGGCGGGGGAATGAGCAGTTCTTC.

The chain recombines TRBV5-6 with TRBJ2-5; TRBD2 matches 10 bases. CDR3 length: 17 amino acids. J was trimmed by 3 bases and V by 0 bases; bases with no gene match: 8. Germline V gene lookup returns CDR1 SGHDT and CDR2 YYEEEE. The CDR3 region is CASSLVGLAGVEETQYF. The CDR3 DNA reads as TGTGCCAGCAGCTTGGTAGGTCTAGCGGGAGTTGAAGAGACCCAGTACTTC.

The chain combines TRBV5-4 with TRBJ1-6; no definite D call. The germline gives CDR1 SGHNT, CDR2 YYREEE (reference sequence). This CDR3 is 15 amino acids long. V was trimmed by 5 bases and J by 18 bases, leaving 27 bases between them. The CDR3: CASRWTTRLHCWPHF. The DNA for the CDR3 is TGTGCCAGCAGATGGACGACCAGGCTCCACTGTTGGCCCCACTTT.

This chain links TRBV29-1 with TRBJ1-1, with TRBD1 as a possible D gene (5 bases). Trimming cost V 2 bases and J 1 base, with 11 bases left between them. This CDR3 contains 14 residues. Germline V CDR1 and CDR2: SQVTM, ANQGSEA. The CDR3 loop reads CSVEREGKNTEAFF. Written as DNA, the CDR3 is TGCAGCGTTGAAAGGGAGGGGAAGAACACTGAAGCTTTCTTT.

The chain recombines TRBV18 with TRBJ1-4; a weak D match, TRBD1 (5 bases). V was cut by 8 bases and J by 0 bases, with 7 bases left in between. The germline V gene encodes CDR1 KGHSH and CDR2 LQKENI. CDR3 length equals 13 residues. Here the CDR3 DNA reads TGTGCCAGCCGGGGCGCAACTAATGAAAAACTGTTTTTT. Amino acids: CASRGATNEKLFF.

In DNA, the CDR3 is TGCGCCAGCAGCTTGACTAGCGGGGCGGGGGAGACCCAGTACTTC. This translates into CASSLTSGAGETQYF. The J gene is TRBJ2-5, the V gene TRBV5-1, with 10 bases identical to TRBD2. Germline assignment: CDR1 SGHRS and CDR2 YFSETQ. The ends lost 1 base at V and 5 bases at J; junction bases unmatched: 5. This CDR3 spans 15 amino acids.

The rearrangement joins TRBV30 to TRBJ1-1; D may be TRBD1 (5 bases). This CDR3 spans 14 amino acids. V dropped 3 bases and J dropped 0 bases, with 11 bases sitting between them. Germline-derived CDR1 and CDR2 are GTSNPN and SVGIG (reference sequence). CDR3 sequence reads: CAWRQGSMNTEAFF. The CDR3 DNA reads TGTGCCTGGAGGCAGGGCTCTATGAACACTGAAGCTTTCTTT.

The chain carries TRBV5-1 and TRBJ2-5, with a weak D call TRBD1 (6 bases). The CDR3 totals 14 residues. V lost 1 base and J 4 bases, leaving 11 bases between the germline ends. The V gene's germline CDR1 is SGHRS and CDR2 YFSETQ. The CDR3 region has the DNA TGCGCCAGCAGCTTGAGAACAGGGCGAGAGACCCAGTACTTC. Translation: CASSLRTGRETQYF.

The J gene is TRBJ1-2, the V gene TRBV29-1; 12 bases align to TRBD1. Germline loops: CDR1 SQVTM, CDR2 ANQGSEA. This CDR3 comprises 13 residues. The ends lost 6 bases at V and 8 bases at J; junction bases unmatched: 7. The CDR3 region is CSVAGTGGGGYTF. The CDR3 nucleotides are TGCAGCGTCGCCGGGACAGGGGGCGGGGGCTACACCTTC.

CDR3 protein: CSAAGDQPQHF. CDR3 nucleotide sequence: TGCAGTGCAGCAGGGGATCAGCCCCAGCATTTT. The rearrangement uses TRBV20-1 and TRBJ1-5; D is perhaps TRBD1 (6 bases). Germline V CDR1 and CDR2: DFQATT, SNEGSKA (reference sequence). V dropped 6 bases and J dropped 5 bases, with 8 bases sitting between them. CDR3 length equals 11 residues.

The CDR3 bases are TGCGCCAGCCGACCCGAGCAGGCCCTCACAGGGGAGACCCAGTACTTC. Translation: CASRPEQALTGETQYF. The V call is TRBV5-1, the J call TRBJ2-5; a weak D match, TRBD1 (6 bases). V lost 7 bases to trimming and J lost 5 bases, with 24 bases between them. The CDR3 extends over 16 amino acids. Germline CDR1 reads SGHRS; CDR2 reads YFSETQ.